This T cell receptor (beta chain) was captured in a study of T cells in Graves' hyperthyroidism and ophthalmopathy. Study-wide results and caveats: Among thyroid clonotypes expanded above 0.001, most also appeared in blood.

RNA transcripts were the template for amplifying TCR beta CDR3 regions. HTBI primers were employed in a first-round RT-PCR of the TCR CDR3. TCRdb processed the multiplex PCR reads anew with MiXCR; each CDR3 protein has one entry. The data contain 300,000 to 400,000 distinct CDR3 sequences, more than 11% of them seen just once; the ten biggest clones take up 9.5% to 11%. On this clonotype: The antigen is undetermined. The junction departs from germline at one end; a sequencing error may be responsible.

CDR3 size: 13 residues. Germline V lookup: CDR1 SSHAT, CDR2 FNYEAQ (reference sequence). Newly diagnosed hyperthyroidism patients aged 18 to 65 years had disease lasting under 2 months. For the diagnoses, clinical symptoms, serum thyroxine and TRAb, thyroid ultrasound and orbital computed tomography were used. More than 8.5 ml of fresh peripheral blood supplied the PBMCs. The receptor was isolated from a woman aged 60 to 75 with Graves' hyperthyroidism. V and J are TRBV7-7 and TRBJ2-7, with 8 bases fitting TRBD1. The sequenced sample consisted of blood. CDR3 in amino acids: CASSTTGVGEQYF. CDR3 nucleotide sequence: TGTGCTAGCAGCACGACAGGGGTGGGCGAGCAGTACTTC.